These 18 T cell receptor beta chains were all obtained from the same sample, sequenced in a study of T cell responses to AZD1222 COVID-19 vaccine. The repertoire was sequenced with immunoSEQ multiplex PCR; TCRdb's copy has only in-frame clones and lacks some. The profile shows 150,000 to 200,000 clones, roughly 88% of them singletons. The sample here was peripheral blood, taken 28 days after the second AZD1222 dose. These TCRs come from an adult who received the AZD1222 COVID-19 vaccine.

A few counts support this clone. CDR3 in DNA: TGTGCCAGTAGTCCCCACGAGAAGGGGCCTAATCAGCCCCAGCATTTT. Its protein is CASSPHEKGPNQPQHF. The rearrangement links TRBV19 to TRBJ1-5; TRBD1 is a possible D gene (5 bases). CDR1 is LNHDA, CDR2 SQIVND, per germline (reference sequence). The length of the CDR3 is 16 residues. The ends were cut back, 5 bases at V and 4 bases at J, with 18 bases in the middle.

The chain combines TRBV11-2 with TRBJ2-7; D call uncertain. The CDR3 loop spans 14 amino acids. The germline gives CDR1 SGHAT, CDR2 FQNNGV. Trimming cost V 7 bases and J 2 bases, with 15 bases left between them. CDR3 DNA sequence: TGTGCCAGCACCCCGAACCGGCTCACCTACGAGCAGTACTTC. Protein: CASTPNRLTYEQYF. Supplemented by reference TRBV11-2 and TRBJ2-7, the full variable domain reads EAGVAQSPRYKIIEKRQSVAFWCNPISGHATLYWYQQILGQGPKLLIQFQNNGVVDDSQLPKDRFSAERLKGVDSTLKIQPAKLEDSAVYLCASTPNRLTYEQYFGPGTRLTVT.

The J gene is TRBJ1-2, the V gene TRBV3-1 (or the pseudogene TRBV3-2), with D unclear. V was clipped by 5 bases and J by 5 bases, with 21 bases between them. CDR1 LGHDT and CDR2 YNNKEL come from the germline V gene (reference sequence). The CDR3 length is 16 residues. DNA for the CDR3: TGTGCCAGCAGCTGCCATGCGGGTATCTGGCGGTATGGCTACACCTTC. Translation gives CASSCHAGIWRYGYTF.

V usage is TRBV7-9 and J usage is TRBJ2-1; 7 positions match TRBD2. The CDR3 is made up of 14 amino acids. The germline gives CDR1 SEHNR, CDR2 FQNEAQ (reference sequence). J lost 4 bases, V lost 0 bases, and 0 bases had no gene match. The DNA for the CDR3 is TGTGCCAGCAGCTTAGCGGGGGGGTACAATGAGCAGTTCTTC. The encoded protein is CASSLAGGYNEQFF.

This chain joins TRBV5-1 and TRBJ2-2; 11 bases match TRBD1. The ends lost 3 bases at V and 5 bases at J; junction bases unmatched: 9. The length of the CDR3 is 17 residues. Per the germline V gene, CDR1 is SGHRS and CDR2 is YFSETQ. The CDR3 spells CASSSSRTGGLTGELFF. In DNA, the CDR3 is TGCGCCAGCAGCTCGTCTCGGACAGGGGGCCTTACCGGGGAGCTGTTTTTT.

In this sample, this clone turned up once. V and J are TRBV19 and TRBJ1-2; TRBD1 matches 7 bases. Germline V gene sequence: CDR1 LNHDA, CDR2 SQIVND (reference sequence). V gave up 5 bases and J gave up 4 bases; unmatched junction bases: 7. The CDR3 has 14 residues. The CDR3 DNA is TGTGCCAGTAGTCCTCGACAGGGTGCCTATGGCTACACCTTC. This encodes CASSPRQGAYGYTF.

The rearrangement links TRBV12-3 or TRBV12-4 to TRBJ2-7; D not resolved. CDR3 size: 13 residues. V was pared by 11 bases and J by 0 bases, with 14 bases between. CDR3 in amino acids: CASSSHISYEQYF. DNA of the CDR3: TGTGCCTCCTCGTCCCATATCTCCTACGAGCAGTACTTC.

V and J are TRBV5-8 and TRBJ1-2; perhaps TRBD1 as D (5 bases). This CDR3 spans 11 amino acids. V was cut by 1 base and J by 7 bases, with 5 bases left in between. Germline V gives CDR1 SGHTS, CDR2 YDEGEE. The CDR3 DNA reads TGTGCCAGCAGCTTGCAGGGTGGCTACACCTTC. Its translation is CASSLQGGYTF. Together with reference TRBV5-8 and TRBJ1-2, the CDR3 gives the full variable domain: EAGVTQSPTHLIKTRGQQATLRCSPISGHTSVYWYQQALGLGLQFLLWYDEGEERNRGNFPPRFSGRQFPNYSSELNVNALELEDSALYLCASSLQGGYTFGSGTRLTVV.

The V and J genes are TRBV5-1 and TRBJ1-3; D gene unclear. CDR1 and CDR2 (germline): SGHRS, YFSETQ. The CDR3 runs to 15 residues. Trimming took 0 bases from V and 4 from J, leaving 11 bases between them. CDR3 coding DNA: TGCGCCAGCAGCTTGGAGGCAGATTCGGGAAACACCATATATTTT. As protein: CASSLEADSGNTIYF.

This clone showed up just a few times. The V gene is TRBV30, the J gene TRBJ1-1, with a weak D call TRBD1 (5 bases). CDR3 length: 16 amino acids. Per germline, CDR1 GTSNPN and CDR2 SVGIG (reference sequence). Trimming took 0 bases from V and 4 from J, leaving 18 bases between them. This chain's CDR3 is CAWSVLGDRLATEAFF. As DNA, the CDR3 is TGTGCCTGGAGTGTACTCGGGGACCGCCTGGCCACTGAAGCTTTCTTT.

This clone came up a few times. The chain links TRBV5-1 to TRBJ2-5; perhaps TRBD2 as D (5 bases). Trimming shortened V by 6 bases and J by 7 bases, and 19 bases separated the two germline ends. The germline V gene has CDR1 SGHRS and CDR2 YFSETQ. This CDR3 is built from 14 residues. The CDR3 coding sequence is TGCGCCAGCACCCTAGAAGGAGGTGCGGCGACCCAGTACTTC. Translating gives CASTLEGGAATQYF.

This chain links TRBV19 with TRBJ1-2; 7 bases fit TRBD1. CDR1 is LNHDA, CDR2 SQIVND, per germline (reference sequence). The junction had 14 bases not matched to a gene; V was cut back by 6 bases and J by 7 bases. CDR3 size: 15 residues. CDR3: CASSQQGIRLSGYTF. The DNA of the CDR3 is TGTGCCAGTAGCCAACAGGGGATCAGATTAAGTGGCTACACCTTC. The complete variable domain, with remaining parts taken from reference TRBV19 and TRBJ1-2, reads DGGITQSPKYLFRKEGQNVTLSCEQNLNHDAMYWYRQDPGQGLRLIYYSQIVNDFQKGDIAEGYSVSREKKESFPLTVTSAQKNPTAFYLCASSQQGIRLSGYTFGSGTRLTVV.

This sequence joins TRBV10-3 and TRBJ1-5, with TRBD1 matching over 8 bases. The CDR3 extends over 14 amino acids. Germline CDR1 and CDR2: ENHRY and SYGVKD. V shed 0 bases and J 6 bases; nucleotides not matched to a gene: 1. This chain's CDR3 is CAISESTGAQPQHF. CDR3 DNA: TGTGCCATCAGTGAGTCGACAGGGGCTCAGCCCCAGCATTTT.

The chain joins TRBV4-3 to TRBJ1-4; 7 nucleotides align to TRBD1. From germline, CDR1 is LGHNA and CDR2 YSLEER. The CDR3 length is 18 residues. J lost 4 bases, V lost 1 base, and 12 bases had no gene match. DNA for the CDR3: TGCGCCAGCAGCCAAGGATTGGCAGGGGGAGGTCTTAATGAAAAACTGTTTTTT. Amino acid sequence: CASSQGLAGGGLNEKLFF.

Only one count was recorded for this clone. The gene calls are TRBV11-1 and TRBJ2-2; the D is unclear. The V end lost 2 bases, the J end lost 0 bases, and 7 bases lay between the germline ends. This CDR3 comprises 15 residues. Germline-derived CDR1 and CDR2 are SGHAT and FQDESV (reference sequence). The CDR3 nucleotides are TGTGCCAGCAGCTTAAACAGAGCGAACACCGGGGAGCTGTTTTTT. Protein sequence: CASSLNRANTGELFF.

This clone was detected only a few times. The chain links TRBV4-2 to TRBJ2-7; a possible D gene is TRBD1 (6 bases). Per the germline V gene, CDR1 is LGHNA and CDR2 is YNFKEQ. Trimming removed 0 bases at V and 2 bases at J, with 11 bases between. The length of the CDR3 is 15 residues. The CDR3 nucleotides read TGTGCCAGCAGCCAAGACAGGGGAGTGACCTACGAGCAGTACTTC. It yields the protein CASSQDRGVTYEQYF.

This chain joins TRBV5-8 and TRBJ1-4, with D perhaps matching TRBD1 (6 bases). Germline V gives CDR1 SGHTS, CDR2 YDEGEE. This CDR3 is built from 17 residues. The V and J ends lost 6 bases and 7 bases respectively, with 25 bases between them. CDR3 DNA: TGTGCCAGCACCCCTGGGAACAGGGTCCTCTCCGGTGAAAAACTGTTTTTT. Amino acid sequence: CASTPGNRVLSGEKLFF.

The V call is TRBV5-1, the J call TRBJ2-5, with 7 bases identical to TRBD2. The CDR3 covers 16 residues. Unmatched junction bases numbered 7, after V lost 1 base and J lost 1 base. Germline loops: CDR1 SGHRS, CDR2 YFSETQ. The DNA of the CDR3 is TGCGCCAGCAGCTTGTTAGGACGCGGGGGCCAAGAGACCCAGTACTTC. This sequence encodes CASSLLGRGGQETQYF.